Following are 25 T cell receptor beta chains from one sample sequenced in a study of OX40 agonist ivuxolimab in advanced cancers. TCRdb's table, derived via immunoSEQ multiplex PCR, lists solely in-frame clones and lacks some. The sample has 75,000 to 95,000 clones; about 91% are singletons. The input for sequencing was CD4+ or CD8+ T cells sorted from blood, taken in a trial of the OX40 agonist ivuxolimab. The receptor source for this set is an adult with an advanced solid tumor such as melanoma, head and neck, liver or kidney cancer.

This chain uses TRBV5-1 with TRBJ2-1; 7 bases are a match to TRBD2. This CDR3 spans 13 amino acids. The germline V gene has CDR1 SGHRS and CDR2 YFSETQ. With V trimmed by 2 bases and J by 9 bases, 5 bases remained unmatched. CDR3 region: CASSFSGLGEQFF. The CDR3 coding sequence is TGCGCCAGCAGCTTTAGCGGGTTGGGTGAGCAGTTCTTC.

The gene calls are TRBV28 and TRBJ2-7; the D gene could be TRBD1 or TRBD2 (5 bases each). The length of the CDR3 is 14 residues. Between the trimmed V and J ends, which lost 7 bases and 5 bases, there was a span of 18 bases. Germline CDR1 and CDR2: MDHEN and SYDVKM. The CDR3 coding sequence is TGTGCCAGCACACCGGGGACCGTAAATAACGAGCAGTACTTC. Encoded protein: CASTPGTVNNEQYF.

The chain combines TRBV6-1 with TRBJ1-1; TRBD1 matches 7 bases. Germline V gene sequence: CDR1 MNHNS, CDR2 SASEGT. The CDR3 has 15 residues. The V and J ends lost 7 bases and 5 bases, in that order; junction bases with no gene match: 13. CDR3: CASTPRDSKRTEAFF. The CDR3 region has the DNA TGTGCCAGCACGCCTCGGGACAGCAAACGGACTGAAGCTTTCTTT.

The chain joins TRBV6-5 to TRBJ1-2, with a tentative D call TRBD1 (5 bases). The CDR3 is made up of 14 amino acids. Trimming shortened V by 0 bases and J by 4 bases, and 9 bases separated the two germline ends. Germline V gene lookup returns CDR1 MNHEY and CDR2 SVGAGI. CDR3 sequence: CASSYSQGPYGYTF. The CDR3 coding sequence is TGTGCCAGCAGTTACTCGCAGGGCCCCTATGGCTACACCTTC.

The sample holds one count of this clone. The chain has TRBV7-9 and TRBJ2-1; 12 nucleotides line up with TRBD2. This CDR3 is 17 amino acids long. The junction had 8 bases not matched to a gene; V was cut back by 5 bases and J by 3 bases. Germline V gene data show CDR1 as SEHNR and CDR2 as FQNEAQ (reference sequence). The CDR3, as DNA: TGTGCCAGCAGCGAAGGACTAGCGGGAACCTACTACAATGAGCAGTTCTTC. Translation: CASSEGLAGTYYNEQFF.

The V gene is TRBV11-3, the J gene TRBJ2-2; a possible D gene is TRBD2 (5 bases). This CDR3 has 17 amino acids. With 0 bases removed from V and 2 bases from J, the gap between germline ends came to 13 bases. Germline V lookup: CDR1 SGHNT, CDR2 YENEEA. CDR3 DNA sequence: TGTGCCAGCAGCTTAGATCTGGTTAGCGTTAACACCGGGGAGCTGTTTTTT. Amino acid sequence: CASSLDLVSVNTGELFF.

A single count supports this clone. The V and J genes are TRBV25-1 and TRBJ2-1; TRBD1 is a possible D gene (5 bases). The germline CDR1 and CDR2 sequences are MGHDK and SYGVNS. This CDR3 comprises 16 residues. V lost 4 bases to trimming and J lost 1 base, with 14 bases between them. The CDR3 coding sequence is TGTGCCAGCAGTGGACTGACAGTCGCGTCCTACAATGAGCAGTTCTTC. Its protein product is CASSGLTVASYNEQFF.

CDR3 protein: CASSARQGASSYNEQFF. The CDR3 DNA sequence: TGTGCCAGCAGCGCCAGACAGGGGGCAAGCTCCTACAATGAGCAGTTCTTC. The chain employs TRBV7-2 and TRBJ2-1, with 10 positions matching TRBD1. CDR3 length: 17 amino acids. With V trimmed by 5 bases and J by 0 bases, 7 bases remained unmatched. From germline, CDR1 is SGHTA and CDR2 FQGNSA.

This sequence joins TRBV6-5 and TRBJ1-3; D is uncertain. Trimming took off 4 bases at V and 1 base at J, with 8 bases between the two ends. The length of the CDR3 is 14 residues. Per the germline V gene, CDR1 is MNHEY and CDR2 is SVGAGI. The CDR3 DNA follows: TGTGCCAGCAGTTTGGATATTTCTGGAAACACCATATATTTT. This sequence encodes CASSLDISGNTIYF.

V usage is TRBV6-1 and J usage is TRBJ2-1; TRBD1 matches at 9 bases. Germline CDR1 and CDR2: MNHNS and SASEGT. V shed 6 bases, J shed 3 bases, and the junction held 6 bases outside the gene matches. The CDR3 has 15 amino acids. The CDR3 loop is CASRRTGGNYNEQFF. The CDR3 nucleotides read TGTGCCAGCAGGCGAACAGGGGGCAACTACAATGAGCAGTTCTTC.

This clone was found once. The V gene is TRBV25-1, the J gene TRBJ1-5, with D perhaps TRBD1 (6 bases). The CDR3 loop spans 13 amino acids. V shed 6 bases and J shed 2 bases, with 8 bases lying between them. In germline, CDR1 is MGHDK, CDR2 SYGVNS. CDR3 residues: CASSQGRNQPQHF. For the CDR3, the DNA is TGTGCCAGCAGCCAGGGGCGCAATCAGCCCCAGCATTTT.

CDR3 loop: CASSLLGDSGNTIYF. CDR3 DNA: TGTGCCAGCAGCTTGTTGGGGGACTCTGGAAACACCATATATTTT. The chain links TRBV5-6 to TRBJ1-3; possible D gene TRBD1, 5 bases. Germline CDR1 SGHDT, CDR2 YYEEEE. The CDR3 extends over 15 amino acids. Trimming took off 1 base at V and 0 bases at J, with 8 bases between the two ends.

V gene TRBV28 combines with J gene TRBJ1-1; 7 bases map to TRBD1. CDR1 is MDHEN, CDR2 SYDVKM, per germline. V shed 4 bases, J shed 7 bases, and the junction held 9 bases outside the gene matches. CDR3 size: 14 residues. The CDR3 nucleotides read TGTGCCAGCAGTTCGGCACAGGGGATGATTGAAGCTTTCTTT. This sequence encodes CASSSAQGMIEAFF.

The chain links TRBV13 to TRBJ2-1; D unclear. The CDR3 is 12 residues long. Trimming took 6 bases from V and 6 from J, leaving 9 bases between them. CDR1 and CDR2 from the germline V gene are PRHDT and FYEKMQ (reference sequence). The CDR3 DNA reads TGTGCCAGCAGGTTCCGGAGCAATGAGCAGTTCTTC. This encodes CASRFRSNEQFF.

The chain combines TRBV2 with TRBJ1-4, with D tentatively TRBD1 (6 bases). The V and J ends lost 10 bases and 3 bases respectively, with 12 bases between them. From germline, CDR1 is SNHLY and CDR2 FYNNEI. This CDR3 region has 13 residues. The CDR3 nucleotides are TGTGCCACACCGACAGGTCCTAATGAAAAACTGTTTTTT. This sequence encodes CATPTGPNEKLFF.

About this clone itself: Given the absence of the conserved phenylalanine or tryptophan at the CDR3 end, a read error is likely. Because the CDR3's place on the DNA is in doubt, the DNA is left out and the CDR3 is given as listed by TCRdb. The V call is TRBV2, the J call TRBJ2-7. Germline loops: CDR1 SNHLY, CDR2 FYNNEI. With termini counted, the CDR3 has 11 amino acids. CDR3 protein: CASSPSTRQSL.

In this sample, this clone turned up a few times. V and J are TRBV5-6 and TRBJ2-5; a possible D gene is TRBD1 (6 bases). The CDR3 is 15 amino acids. Germline assignment: CDR1 SGHDT and CDR2 YYEEEE. Trimming stripped 4 bases from V and 4 bases from J, with 17 bases between. Here the CDR3 reads CASSPRVLGGETQYF. The CDR3 DNA reads as TGTGCCAGCAGCCCCCGCGTACTAGGGGGAGAGACCCAGTACTTC.

The rearrangement links TRBV29-1 to TRBJ1-1; tentative D call: TRBD1 (5 bases). This CDR3 comprises 12 residues. Germline V gene data show CDR1 as SQVTM and CDR2 as ANQGSEA. V was pared by 4 bases and J by 1 base, with 7 bases between. The CDR3 bases are TGCAGCGTTGTCGGGGGGAACACTGAAGCTTTCTTT. Its translation is CSVVGGNTEAFF.

V gene TRBV7-2 combines with J gene TRBJ2-2; TRBD2 might be the D (7 bases). The CDR3 runs 16 residues. Trimming pared 5 bases from V and 4 bases from J, leaving 17 bases between. Germline V gives CDR1 SGHTA, CDR2 FQGNSA. The CDR3 nucleotides read TGTGCCAGCAGCAGGGGGGGAGGCCCTCGCACCGGGGAGCTGTTTTTT. Translated: CASSRGGGPRTGELFF.

This clone was observed a single time. The CDR3: CASSVASSGSNEQFF. CDR3 nucleotide sequence: TGTGCCAGCAGCGTTGCGTCTAGCGGGAGCAATGAGCAGTTCTTC. The chain has TRBV9 and TRBJ2-1; 10 nucleotides line up with TRBD2. Trimming removed 2 bases from V and 6 bases from J; junction bases left unmatched: 5. The CDR3 covers 15 residues. Germline V gives CDR1 SGDLS, CDR2 YYNGEE.

There are a few counts of this clone. The V gene is TRBV9, the J gene TRBJ2-7; D not resolved. Per germline, CDR1 SGDLS and CDR2 YYNGEE. This CDR3 contains 11 residues. V lost 0 bases, J lost 7 bases, and 5 bases lay in between. The CDR3 here is CASSVDVEQYF. CDR3 nucleotides: TGTGCCAGCAGCGTAGATGTGGAGCAGTACTTC.

The CDR3 nucleotides read TGTGCCAGCAACACATTGAACTCCCCCCACAATGAGCAGTTCTTC. Its translation: CASNTLNSPHNEQFF. The chain carries TRBV14 and TRBJ2-1; no clear D gene. The CDR3 is 15 amino acids. Trimming stripped 7 bases from V and 5 bases from J, with 18 bases between. CDR1 is SGHDN and CDR2 is FVKESK in the germline V gene.

The sample holds one count of this clone. The rearrangement uses TRBV6-5 and TRBJ2-2; unclear D gene. CDR1 MNHEY and CDR2 SVGAGI come from the germline V gene. CDR3 size: 12 residues. The ends were cut back, 6 bases at V and 7 bases at J, with 9 bases in the middle. CDR3 nucleotide sequence: TGTGCCAGCAGCCCTGAGGTCGGGGAGCTGTTTTTT. Translation gives CASSPEVGELFF.

J is TRBJ2-5 and V is TRBV21-1; the table's D call, TRBD2, was not checked against the DNA. TRBV21-1 is a pseudogene locus. This CDR3 has 15 residues. The CDR3 here is CASSNKSPARETQYF. The CDR3 region has the DNA TGTGCCAGCAGCAACAAATCTCCGGCGCGGGAGACCCAGTACTTC.

The chain links TRBV7-2 to TRBJ1-1, with 9 nucleotides matching TRBD1. This CDR3 is built from 12 residues. V lost 5 bases to trimming and J lost 10 bases; unmatched junction nucleotides: 5. CDR1 SGHTA and CDR2 FQGNSA come from the germline V gene. The CDR3 loop is CASSPGTGLAFF. CDR3 nucleotides: TGTGCCAGCAGCCCGGGGACAGGGCTAGCTTTCTTT.